The 13 T cell receptor beta chains below were found in one sample sequenced in a study of CD8 T cells in ankylosing spondylitis. TCRdb independently ran MiXCR on the 5' RACE reads; one entry per CDR3 protein. The sample has some 120,000 distinct CDR3 sequences, approximately 15% seen once. Specimen: blood, either unsorted or a sorted T cell fraction (not recorded which). The source is a female donor with ankylosing spondylitis or in good health (not recorded which).

This chain joins TRBV24-1 and TRBJ2-5; D not resolved. The length of the CDR3 is 11 residues. Trimming took off 2 bases at V and 5 bases at J, with 2 bases between the two ends. Looked up from germline, CDR1 is KGHDR and CDR2 is SFDVKD. CDR3 sequence (DNA): TGTGCCACCAGTGATTGGGAGACCCAGTACTTC. It is translated as CATSDWETQYF.

This clonotype was counted a few times. This sequence joins TRBV5-1 and TRBJ1-1; a possible D gene is TRBD1 (6 bases). This CDR3 comprises 15 residues. The ends were cut back, 0 bases at V and 3 bases at J, with 12 bases in the middle. CDR1 is SGHRS, CDR2 YFSETQ, per germline. Here the CDR3 DNA reads TGCGCCAGCAGCTTGGGAGGACAGACTTACACTGAAGCTTTCTTT. Protein product: CASSLGGQTYTEAFF.

V gene TRBV28 combines with J gene TRBJ1-5; 7 bases align to TRBD1. CDR3 size: 15 residues. Germline V gene lookup returns CDR1 MDHEN and CDR2 SYDVKM. The ends lost 5 bases at V and 4 bases at J; junction bases unmatched: 8. This CDR3 is CASSAPGQTNQPQHF. In DNA, the CDR3 is TGTGCCAGCAGTGCACCGGGACAGACAAATCAGCCCCAGCATTTT.

V and J are TRBV30 and TRBJ2-3, with a possible D match to TRBD1 (5 bases). V was cut by 8 bases and J by 0 bases, with 12 bases left in between. CDR3 length equals 13 residues. Germline V gene data show CDR1 as GTSNPN and CDR2 as SVGIG (reference sequence). In nucleotides, the CDR3 is TGTGCCCTCCGTGGGGCTAGCACAGATACGCAGTATTTT. This codes for CALRGASTDTQYF.

This clonotype came up many times. The rearrangement uses TRBV29-1 and TRBJ2-7, with TRBD1 matching 9 bases. Germline assignment: CDR1 SQVTM and CDR2 ANQGSEA. The CDR3 is 15 amino acids. V gave up 7 bases and J gave up 3 bases; unmatched junction bases: 13. The CDR3 DNA sequence: TGCAGCGCGCGCCTCACGACAGGGGGAGGCTACGAGCAGTACTTC. This translates into CSARLTTGGGYEQYF.

The rearrangement uses TRBV20-1 and TRBJ1-2, with D unresolved. CDR3 length: 10 amino acids. Trimming pared 8 bases from V and 8 bases from J, leaving 12 bases between. Germline V CDR1 and CDR2: DFQATT, SNEGSKA (reference sequence). The CDR3 spells CSPEPRGYTF. CDR3 nucleotide sequence: TGCAGTCCCGAGCCCCGGGGCTACACCTTC.

This clonotype was recorded once. A much larger clone lies one base from this, so it may be a read error. The V and J genes are TRBV28 and TRBJ2-7; D might be TRBD1 or TRBD2, each matching 6 bases. Germline V gives CDR1 MDHEN, CDR2 SYDVKM. Trimming left V 5 bases short and J 2 bases short, with 16 bases between. The CDR3 contains 15 residues. The CDR3 reads CASSLARGQTYEQYF. CDR3 sequence (DNA): TGTGCCAGCAGTCTTGCCCGGGGGCAAACCTACGAGCAGTACTTC.

This clonotype appeared many times. The chain couples TRBV11-2 to TRBJ2-1; D might be TRBD1 (5 bases). Germline CDR1 reads SGHAT; CDR2 reads FQNNGV. Trimming shortened V by 6 bases and J by 13 bases, and 16 bases separated the two germline ends. The CDR3 runs 12 residues. In nucleotides, the CDR3 is TGTGCCAGCAGGAGTTTGGGGCAGGGCCAGTTCTTC. Its protein product is CASRSLGQGQFF.

The chain uses TRBV12-5 and TRBJ2-5; 7 positions match TRBD1. CDR1 is LGHNT, CDR2 FRNRAP, per germline. V trimming: 6 bases; J trimming: 0 bases; junction bases outside the gene matches: 7. The CDR3 length is 15 residues. The CDR3 nucleotides are TGTGCTAGTGGGTCGGGACAGTCGTACCAAGAGACCCAGTACTTC. It translates to CASGSGQSYQETQYF.

V usage is TRBV5-1 and J usage is TRBJ2-7; maybe TRBD1 (6 bases). The CDR3 is 14 amino acids. Germline loops: CDR1 SGHRS, CDR2 YFSETQ. With 0 bases removed from V and 2 bases from J, the gap between germline ends came to 9 bases. The CDR3 sequence is CASSLEGGTYEQYF. The CDR3 DNA reads as TGCGCCAGCAGCTTGGAAGGGGGTACCTACGAGCAGTACTTC.

This clonotype was counted at least ten times. V usage is TRBV12-3 or TRBV12-4 and J usage is TRBJ2-1, with 10 bases identical to TRBD1. This CDR3 is built from 14 residues. V trimming: 6 bases; J trimming: 6 bases; junction bases outside the gene matches: 5. CDR3 sequence reads: CASRGQGLSNEQFF. For the CDR3, the DNA is TGTGCCAGCAGGGGACAGGGGCTGAGCAATGAGCAGTTCTTC.

In its sample, this clonotype was seen many times. The V gene is TRBV29-1, the J gene TRBJ1-1; maybe TRBD1 (5 bases). Trimming stripped 5 bases from V and 4 bases from J, with 8 bases between. Germline lookup yields CDR1 SQVTM and CDR2 ANQGSEA. This CDR3 has 11 residues. CDR3 coding DNA: TGCAGCGTTTGGGGGGGCACTGAAGCTTTCTTT. It encodes CSVWGGTEAFF.

This chain connects TRBV7-6 to TRBJ2-7, with 11 bases that match TRBD2. Trimming removed 8 bases from V and 6 bases from J; junction bases left unmatched: 12. Germline values: CDR1 SGHVS, CDR2 FNYEAQ. The CDR3 is 15 amino acids. As DNA, the CDR3 is TGTGCCAGCCCCCGACTAGCGGGAAAGACGGGCGAGCAGTACTTC. Amino acids: CASPRLAGKTGEQYF.